Sequencing of this TCR beta chain was carried out in a study of shared clonotypes between healthy human individuals. Sequencing used immunoSEQ multiplex PCR; TCRdb keeps in-frame clones, though not all of them. The data hold roughly 700,000 clones, with over 65% observed a single time. The V end was cut by 0 bases, the J end by 4 bases, with 1 base between. Germline lookup yields CDR1 SNHLY and CDR2 FYNNEI. The CDR3 length is 11 residues. As concerns this clone: The same CDR3 is also encoded by other DNA sequences in this sample.

The sequencing input was memory CD4+ T cells sorted from blood. As for subset: CD45RA-negative fraction. This TCR derives from a woman under 40 in good health. This chain uses TRBV2 with TRBJ2-7; D not certain. CDR3 region: CASSEAYEQYF. In DNA, the CDR3 is TGTGCCAGCAGTGAAGCATACGAGCAGTACTTC.